This TCR beta chain was found in a study of OX40 agonist ivuxolimab in advanced cancers. Study overall: Intravenous ivuxolimab at 0.01 to 10 mg/kg was given to patients every 2 weeks. Aged roughly 20 to 79 with a mean of approximately 60 years, they were about 80% male. Patients with prior anti-PD-1, anti-PD-L1 or anti-CTLA-4 therapy were eligible; 35% to 45% had some. Study-level points and caveats: Doses of 0.1 to 3.0 mg/kg were accompanied by clonal expansion of CD4+ and CD8+ blood T cells by week 6.

As to this clone: Its target is not known.

Trimming cost V 7 bases and J 2 bases; bases outside gene matches: 6. The CDR3 has 14 residues. In germline, CDR1 is MNHNY, CDR2 SVGAGI (reference sequence). Assay: immunoSEQ multiplex PCR; the TCRdb copy retains only in-frame clones and omits some. The sample has 78,000 or so clones; roughly 92% are singletons. V and J are TRBV6-6 and TRBJ1-2, with TRBD1 identical over 8 bases. Specimen: CD4+ or CD8+ T cells sorted from blood, collected in a trial of the OX40 agonist ivuxolimab. This sequence was found in an adult with an advanced solid tumor such as melanoma, head and neck, liver or kidney cancer. DNA for the CDR3: TGTGCCAGCAAGCAAGGACAGGGCAACTATGGCTACACCTTC. This encodes CASKQGQGNYGYTF.